This TCR beta chain comes out of a study of blood T cells in healthy people across ages. Alongside a J-beta primer mix, a sample-barcoded 5' primer served in a second PCR lasting about 6 to 11 cycles. With 12 random nucleotides, a template-switch adaptor tagged each individual cDNA molecule. The study obtained at least 2.5 million CDR3-containing paired-end reads from every sample. MiXCR, applied by TCRdb to the 5' RACE reads, yields one record per CDR3 protein. In the table there are 2 million or so distinct CDR3 sequences, approximately 50% of which are singletons. In germline, CDR1 is LGHDT, CDR2 YNNKEL (reference sequence). V was pared by 4 bases and J by 11 bases, with 14 bases of the junction left unmatched. CDR3 length: 16 amino acids. Whole-study findings and limits: Unsorted PBMCs prevented conclusive naive versus antigen-experienced comparison. Long-lived donors had more naive CD4+ cells and higher diversity than aged donors.

Note on this clonotype: The antigen is not known.

Sequencing was done on a sample of blood. V is TRBV3-1 and J is TRBJ2-5; TRBD2 matches at 12 bases. The sequence was collected from a woman in her forties in good health. The CDR3 loop is CASSPDTSGGMHEQYF. CDR3 bases: TGTGCCAGCAGCCCCGACACTAGCGGGGGGATGCATGAGCAGTACTTC.